A selection of T cell receptor beta chains follows, all from one sample in a study of blood T cells in healthy people across ages. TCRdb independently ran MiXCR on the 5' RACE reads; one entry per CDR3 protein. The sample carries about 1.6 million distinct CDR3 sequences, roughly 30% recorded once. The specimen was blood. Receptors originate from a woman aged 25 to 39 in good health. Both conserved end residues are part of each CDR3. D genes are given only for firm matches. A clone size is listed for some rows: how often the clone was seen (once, few, many), or a class if it is expanded.

v_call: TRBV29-1
j_call: TRBJ1-5
clone_size: .
d_call: .
cdr3_nt: TGCAGCGTTGAAGATTCCGGGGGTCCCCAGCATTTT
cdr3_aa: CSVEDSGGPQHF

v_call: TRBV2
j_call: TRBJ2-7
clone_size: few
d_call: TRBD1
cdr3_nt: TGTGCCAGCAGAAGGACAGGTTTTATGGACGAGCAGTACTTC
cdr3_aa: CASRRTGFMDEQYF

v_call: TRBV5-1
j_call: TRBJ2-3
clone_size: many
d_call: TRBD2
cdr3_nt: TGTGCCAGCAGCTTACTAGCGGGGAACACAGATACGCAGTATTTT
cdr3_aa: CASSLLAGNTDTQYF

v_call: TRBV28
j_call: TRBJ2-3
clone_size: few
d_call: TRBD2
cdr3_nt: TGTGCCAGCAGTTTAGGACTAGCGGGAGATATCGGTACGCAGTATTTT
cdr3_aa: CASSLGLAGDIGTQYF

v_call: TRBV2
j_call: TRBJ2-1
clone_size: few
d_call: .
cdr3_nt: TGTGCCAGCAGTACCGGGATCTCCAATGAGCAGTTCTTC
cdr3_aa: CASSTGISNEQFF

v_call: TRBV6-1
j_call: TRBJ1-5
clone_size: .
d_call: TRBD1
cdr3_nt: TGTGCCAGCAAAATGGACAGGGCTGGCGATCAGCCCCAGCATTTT
cdr3_aa: CASKMDRAGDQPQHF

v_call: TRBV20-1
j_call: TRBJ1-2
clone_size: .
d_call: TRBD1
cdr3_nt: TGCAGTGCTAGAGATCCCAGGACAGGGGCCTATGACTACACCTTC
cdr3_aa: CSARDPRTGAYDYTF

v_call: TRBV21-1
j_call: TRBJ2-6
clone_size: .
d_call: .
cdr3_nt: TGTGCCAGCAGCAAAGGGGGATCTTGGTCTGGGGCCAACGTCCTGACTTTC
cdr3_aa: CASSKGGSWSGANVLTF

v_call: TRBV10-3
j_call: TRBJ2-1
clone_size: few
d_call: .
cdr3_nt: TGTGCCATCTGGATAGGCGATGAGCAGTTCTTC
cdr3_aa: CAIWIGDEQFF

v_call: TRBV5-1
j_call: TRBJ2-7
clone_size: .
d_call: .
cdr3_nt: TGCGCCAGCAACTTACACCTGAGCTCCTACGAGCAGTACTTC
cdr3_aa: CASNLHLSSYEQYF

v_call: TRBV20-1
j_call: TRBJ2-3
clone_size: .
d_call: TRBD2
cdr3_nt: TGCAGTGCTGACCGATCGGGACTAGCGGTACGCACAGATACGCAGTATTTT
cdr3_aa: CSADRSGLAVRTDTQYF

v_call: TRBV4-1
j_call: TRBJ2-3
clone_size: few
d_call: TRBD2
cdr3_nt: TGCGCCAGCAGCTTCCTAGGAGGCCTAGCGGGGGGAAAGAGCACAGATACGCAGTATTTT
cdr3_aa: CASSFLGGLAGGKSTDTQYF

v_call: TRBV7-2
j_call: TRBJ2-1
clone_size: .
d_call: .
cdr3_nt: TGTGCCAACAGCTTAGAATCTCCCCGGAAGCAGTTCTTC
cdr3_aa: CANSLESPRKQFF

v_call: TRBV5-1
j_call: TRBJ2-1
clone_size: few
d_call: .
cdr3_nt: TGCGCCAGCAGCTTGGACGGGACTCCCATCTATGAGCAGTTCTTC
cdr3_aa: CASSLDGTPIYEQFF

v_call: TRBV29-1
j_call: TRBJ2-1
clone_size: many
d_call: .
cdr3_nt: TGCAGCGTTGAACGAGGGGCGGATGAGCAGTTCTTC
cdr3_aa: CSVERGADEQFF

v_call: TRBV20-1
j_call: TRBJ1-2
clone_size: .
d_call: .
cdr3_nt: TGCAGTGCCCAGGTCGGGGGCGGGGGCTATGGCCACACCTTC
cdr3_aa: CSAQVGGGGYGHTF

v_call: TRBV7-2
j_call: TRBJ1-1
clone_size: .
d_call: .
cdr3_nt: TGTGCCAGCAGCTCCTGGGCCCCGCGAGGGACTGAAGCTTTCTTT
cdr3_aa: CASSSWAPRGTEAFF

v_call: TRBV15
j_call: TRBJ2-1
clone_size: .
d_call: .
cdr3_nt: TGTGCCACCAGCACCGGGAGCTTTAGTGAGCAGTTCTTC
cdr3_aa: CATSTGSFSEQFF

v_call: TRBV5-1
j_call: TRBJ1-1
clone_size: .
d_call: .
cdr3_nt: TGCGCCAGCAGCTTATGGACAGAGCTGAACACTGAAGCTTTCTTT
cdr3_aa: CASSLWTELNTEAFF

v_call: TRBV20-1
j_call: TRBJ2-3
clone_size: few
d_call: TRBD1
cdr3_nt: TGCAGTGCTAGAGAGCCGACAGGGAGGCAGTATTTT
cdr3_aa: CSAREPTGRQYF

v_call: TRBV20-1
j_call: TRBJ2-5
clone_size: few
d_call: .
cdr3_nt: TGCAGTGCTAGACGAAGGGAGCGGCCCCAAGAGACCCAGTACTTC
cdr3_aa: CSARRRERPQETQYF

v_call: TRBV20-1
j_call: TRBJ2-7
clone_size: few
d_call: TRBD2
cdr3_nt: TGCAGTGCTAGTACGGCGCGGGGGAACTACGAGCAGTACTTC
cdr3_aa: CSASTARGNYEQYF

v_call: TRBV21-1
j_call: TRBJ1-5
clone_size: .
d_call: .
cdr3_nt: TGTGCCAGCAAGCCTCGGCGGCCGAGGGATAATGGACCCCAGCATTTT
cdr3_aa: CASKPRRPRDNGPQHF

v_call: TRBV7-8
j_call: TRBJ2-5
clone_size: once
d_call: .
cdr3_nt: TGTGCCAGCATCCCCGGGGTTCGGGGGAATTTCGAGACCCAGTACTTC
cdr3_aa: CASIPGVRGNFETQYF

v_call: TRBV30
j_call: TRBJ2-6
clone_size: .
d_call: .
cdr3_nt: TGTGCCTGGAGTGTGTCCCCAAAGGGCTCTGGGGCCAACGTCCTGACTTTC
cdr3_aa: CAWSVSPKGSGANVLTF

v_call: TRBV5-1
j_call: TRBJ1-2
clone_size: .
d_call: .
cdr3_nt: TGCGCCAGCAGGCAGGACACCGGCTATGGCTACACCTTC
cdr3_aa: CASRQDTGYGYTF

v_call: TRBV24-1
j_call: TRBJ1-2
clone_size: .
d_call: .
cdr3_nt: TGTGCCACCAGTGATACCCGGGCTCACTATGGCTACACCTTC
cdr3_aa: CATSDTRAHYGYTF

v_call: TRBV21-1
j_call: TRBJ2-1
clone_size: .
d_call: .
cdr3_nt: TGTGCCAGCAGCAGCCGGGACAGCAAGTTCTTC
cdr3_aa: CASSSRDSKFF

v_call: TRBV3-1
j_call: TRBJ2-7
clone_size: few
d_call: .
cdr3_nt: TGTGCCAGCAGCGAAACTAGCCAGAGCTCCTACGAGCAGTACTTC
cdr3_aa: CASSETSQSSYEQYF